The source of this TCR beta chain is a study of high-grade serous ovarian cancer treatment subgroups. The tumor samples were collected prior to definitive surgery or chemotherapy. Study-wide results and caveats: Without spatial data, bulk sequencing limits insight into HGSC tumor diversity. CDR1 and CDR2 were left unanalyzed; analyses focused on CDR3. Same-patient tumor repertoires overlapped at about 0.095 to 0.8; different patients barely overlapped.

About this clone: Its specificity is not known.

Here immunoSEQ multiplex PCR was the method, and the copy in TCRdb shows in-frame clones only, minus some. The sample consists of about 30,000 clones, about 86% of them appearing once. The V end was cut by 5 bases, the J end by 7 bases, with 18 bases between. CDR3 length: 15 residues. Germline V gene lookup returns CDR1 SGHTA and CDR2 FQGNSA. The material sequenced was tumor tissue. This sequence originates from a human donor with high-grade serous ovarian cancer. V and J are TRBV7-2 and TRBJ2-1, with D unclear. CDR3 loop: CASSRRAHLGNEQFF. As DNA, the CDR3 is TGTGCCAGCAGCCGCCGAGCCCACTTGGGGAATGAGCAGTTCTTC.